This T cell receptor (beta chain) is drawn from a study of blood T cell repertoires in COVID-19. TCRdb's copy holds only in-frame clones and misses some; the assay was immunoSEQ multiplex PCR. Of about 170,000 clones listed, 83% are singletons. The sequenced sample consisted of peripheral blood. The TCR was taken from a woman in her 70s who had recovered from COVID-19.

The CDR3 DNA follows: TGTGCCAGCAGTTACCAGCGCGGAAACACCATATATTTT. It encodes CASSYQRGNTIYF. This chain uses TRBV6-5 with TRBJ1-3; no firm D call. Trimming stripped 2 bases from V and 4 bases from J, with 6 bases between. The length of the CDR3 is 13 residues. CDR1 and CDR2 from the germline V gene are MNHEY and SVGAGI.